Listed below are T cell receptor beta chains from one sample, sequenced in a study of technical replicates of blood from a few donors. Sequencing was performed with immunoSEQ multiplex PCR; in TCRdb, only in-frame clones are kept and a portion is missing. The sample includes nearly 70,000 clones, about 89% of them seen just once. Source material: PBMCs. The receptors stem from a human donor in good health. Some clones in this sample may be carry-over from other donors' samples. The CDR3 runs from the conserved cysteine through the conserved F or W. The D gene is left open where the match is weak. The listing skips clone size in some rows; elsewhere it reads once, few, many or a size class.

d_call j_call v_call clone_size cdr3_aa cdr3_nt
. TRBJ1-3 TRBV9 . CASSVGASGSFSGNTIYF TGTGCCAGCAGCGTAGGGGCGTCAGGGTCATTCTCTGGAAACACCATATATTTT
TRBD1 TRBJ2-7 TRBV27 . CASRSRDRGYEQYF TGTGCCAGCAGATCACGGGACAGGGGATACGAGCAGTACTTC
TRBD1 TRBJ2-2 TRBV5-1 . CASEGTGVTGELFF TGCGCCAGCGAGGGGACAGGGGTCACCGGGGAGCTGTTTTTT
. TRBJ1-2 TRBV21-1 . CASSKQGLERGIENYGYTF TGTGCCAGCAGCAAACAGGGATTGGAGAGGGGGATAGAGAACTATGGCTACACCTTC
. TRBJ2-7 TRBV7-8 . CASSLRGSPYEQYF TGTGCCAGCAGCTTAAGGGGCTCTCCCTACGAGCAGTACTTC
. TRBJ2-2 TRBV10-2 . CASMFGVLAGELFF TGCGCCAGCATGTTTGGAGTGCTGGCCGGGGAGCTGTTTTTT
. TRBJ1-2 TRBV7-8 . CASRFSGSDGYTF TGTGCCAGCCGTTTTTCCGGGTCCGATGGCTACACCTTC
. TRBJ1-5 TRBV19 . CASRLQNQPQHF TGTGCCAGTAGACTACAAAATCAGCCCCAGCATTTT
TRBD1 TRBJ2-7 TRBV6-6 . CASSYQQGVWALEQYF TGTGCCAGCAGTTACCAACAGGGGGTGTGGGCTCTCGAGCAGTACTTC
. TRBJ1-3 TRBV7-9 . CASSPPPRVGNTIYF TGTGCCAGCAGCCCCCCCCCGAGGGTTGGAAACACCATATATTTT
. TRBJ1-4 TRBV2 . CASRLSGVTNEKLFF TGTGCCAGCAGACTTAGCGGGGTCACTAATGAAAAACTGTTTTTT
TRBD1 TRBJ2-1 TRBV27 . CASVNLGTGRTGEQFF TGTGCCAGCGTAAACCTCGGGACAGGGCGCACCGGTGAGCAGTTCTTC
. TRBJ1-1 TRBV7-3 few CASSPAVNTEAFF TGTGCCAGCAGCCCAGCGGTGAACACTGAAGCTTTCTTT
. TRBJ2-3 TRBV20-1 . CSADTTDTQYF TGCAGTGCCGACACCACAGATACGCAGTATTTT
. TRBJ1-5 TRBV7-8 . CASRIGGRNGNQPQHF TGTGCCAGCAGAATAGGAGGGAGAAATGGCAATCAGCCCCAGCATTTT
TRBD2 TRBJ2-1 TRBV5-1 . CASSLAGGLGYNEQFF TGCGCCAGCAGCTTGGCGGGGGGACTGGGGTACAATGAGCAGTTCTTC
TRBD2 TRBJ2-7 TRBV12-5 . CASVKGREGSYEQYF TGTGCTAGTGTTAAAGGTCGGGAGGGCTCCTACGAGCAGTACTTC
. TRBJ2-3 TRBV6-4 . CASSDKGSTDTQYF TGTGCCAGCAGTGATAAGGGGTCCACAGATACGCAGTATTTT
TRBD1 TRBJ2-7 TRBV15 . CATTGTGGGYEQYF TGTGCCACCACCGGGACAGGGGGCGGGTACGAGCAGTACTTC
. TRBJ2-2 TRBV27 . CASSELASNTGELFF TGTGCCAGCAGTGAGCTAGCGTCGAACACCGGGGAGCTGTTTTTT
. TRBJ1-5 TRBV19 . CASSMGQTSNQPQHF TGTGCCAGTAGTATGGGGCAGACTAGCAATCAGCCCCAGCATTTT
. TRBJ1-1 TRBV20-1 . CSARGSETAFF TGCAGTGCTAGAGGCTCGGAGACCGCTTTCTTT
TRBD2 TRBJ2-3 TRBV5-1 . CASSTSGTSTDTQYF TGCGCCAGCAGTACGAGCGGGACTAGCACAGATACGCAGTATTTT
. TRBJ1-1 TRBV27 once CASSFSEGTEAFF TGTGCCAGCAGTTTCTCAGAGGGCACTGAAGCTTTCTTT
. TRBJ2-5 TRBV6-5 . CASSSSGLTKQETQYF TGTGCCAGCAGTTCCTCGGGACTCACCAAACAAGAGACCCAGTACTTC
TRBD1 TRBJ2-1 TRBV6-5 . CASSRTGADYNEQFF TGTGCCAGCAGTAGGACAGGGGCCGACTACAATGAGCAGTTCTTC
. TRBJ1-4 TRBV7-8 . CASSQYGNNEKLFF TGTGCCAGCAGCCAATACGGGAATAATGAAAAACTGTTTTTT
. TRBJ2-1 TRBV6-5 once CASSYQGSYNEQFF TGTGCCAGCAGTTACCAGGGCTCCTACAATGAGCAGTTCTTC
TRBD2 TRBJ2-2 TRBV4-2 . CASSQTSGRAEGGELFF TGTGCCAGCAGCCAAACTAGCGGGAGGGCCGAGGGCGGGGAGCTGTTTTTT
. TRBJ2-6 TRBV7-2 . CASSALPSSGANVLTF TGTGCCAGCAGCGCCTTACCGAGCTCTGGGGCCAACGTCCTGACTTTC
. TRBJ1-2 TRBV4-3 once CASSQDVGATNYGYTF TGCGCCAGCAGCCAAGATGTGGGGGCGACTAACTATGGCTACACCTTC
. TRBJ2-7 TRBV11-2 . CASSLERGLYEQYF TGTGCCAGCAGCTTAGAGCGGGGCCTCTACGAGCAGTACTTC
TRBD1 TRBJ1-1 TRBV29-1 once CSVARGGQGNTEAFF TGCAGCGTCGCCAGAGGGGGACAGGGGAACACTGAAGCTTTCTTT
TRBD1 TRBJ1-5 TRBV6-5 . CASSQTTGVQPQHF TGTGCCAGCAGTCAAACGACAGGGGTTCAGCCCCAGCATTTT
TRBD1 TRBJ2-7 TRBV27 . CASSWSSGTGSYEQYF TGTGCCAGCAGCTGGTCATCCGGGACAGGGTCCTACGAGCAGTACTTC
. TRBJ2-5 TRBV5-1 . CASSLEGGEGETQYF TGCGCCAGCAGCTTGGAAGGCGGGGAAGGGGAGACCCAGTACTTC
. TRBJ2-3 TRBV29-1 . CSGDTSSTDTQYF TGCAGCGGAGACACTTCTAGCACAGATACGCAGTATTTT
TRBD1 TRBJ1-2 TRBV29-1 once CSVEPADRGKGYTF TGCAGCGTTGAACCCGCGGACAGGGGGAAAGGCTACACCTTC
. TRBJ1-2 TRBV6-5 . CASSYSRSGYTF TGTGCCAGCAGTTACTCGAGAAGTGGCTACACCTTC
TRBD2 TRBJ2-1 TRBV23-1 . CASSLAGGVYNEQFF TGCGCCAGCAGCCTAGCGGGGGGGGTCTACAATGAGCAGTTCTTC
. TRBJ2-7 TRBV2 once CASSPAGLAGSGEQYF TGTGCCAGCAGTCCGGCGGGTTTGGCGGGAAGTGGCGAGCAGTACTTC
TRBD1 TRBJ1-2 TRBV2 . CASSQTGEAGYTF TGTGCCAGCAGTCAAACAGGGGAGGCTGGCTACACCTTC
TRBD1 TRBJ1-2 TRBV7-9 . CASSQDEGQGISNYGYTF TGTGCCAGCAGCCAAGACGAAGGACAGGGGATATCTAACTATGGCTACACCTTC